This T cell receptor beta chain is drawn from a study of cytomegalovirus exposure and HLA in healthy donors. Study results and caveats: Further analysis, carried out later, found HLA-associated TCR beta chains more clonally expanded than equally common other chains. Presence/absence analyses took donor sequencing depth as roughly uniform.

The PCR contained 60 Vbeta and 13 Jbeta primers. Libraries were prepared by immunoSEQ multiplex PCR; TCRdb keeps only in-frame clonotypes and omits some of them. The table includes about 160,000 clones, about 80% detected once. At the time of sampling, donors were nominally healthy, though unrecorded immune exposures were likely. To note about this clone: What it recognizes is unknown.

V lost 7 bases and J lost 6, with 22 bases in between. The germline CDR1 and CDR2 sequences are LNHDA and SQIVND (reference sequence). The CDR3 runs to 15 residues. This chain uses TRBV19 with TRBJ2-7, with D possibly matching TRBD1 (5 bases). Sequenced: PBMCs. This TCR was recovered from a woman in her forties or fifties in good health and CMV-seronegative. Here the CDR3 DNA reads TGTGCCAGTAAGGGGTCTGCCAACGAAAGGGGCGAGCAGTACTTC. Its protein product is CASKGSANERGEQYF.